What follows are 32 T cell receptor beta chains derived from one specimen sequenced in a study of cytomegalovirus exposure and HLA in healthy donors. The PCR employed 60 Vbeta primers together with 13 Jbeta primers. The repertoire was sequenced with immunoSEQ multiplex PCR; TCRdb's copy has only in-frame clones and lacks some. Counted here are some 150,000 clones, about 61% occurring once; the ten biggest clones make up 2% to 3%. The sequenced sample was PBMCs. The receptors originated from a woman aged 40 to 50 in good health and CMV-seronegative.

The chain joins TRBV5-1 to TRBJ1-1, with D perhaps matching TRBD1 (6 bases). Germline values: CDR1 SGHRS, CDR2 YFSETQ. Between the trimmed V and J ends, which lost 2 bases and 4 bases, there was a span of 12 bases. The length of the CDR3 is 14 residues. The DNA for the CDR3 is TGCGCCAGCAGCTTAATGACAGGTCCCACTGAAGCTTTCTTT. Translating gives CASSLMTGPTEAFF.

This clone was found a few times. The chain employs TRBV5-1 and TRBJ1-4; D is possibly TRBD1 (6 bases). With 0 bases removed from V and 0 bases from J, the gap between germline ends came to 15 bases. This CDR3 is 18 amino acids long. The germline V gene has CDR1 SGHRS and CDR2 YFSETQ. The CDR3 region has the DNA TGCGCCAGCAGCTTGGCAACAGGGTTGGTTGCAACTAATGAAAAACTGTTTTTT. Translated: CASSLATGLVATNEKLFF.

In this sample, this clone turned up a few times. The chain carries TRBV11-3 and TRBJ2-5, with a weak D call TRBD2 (6 bases). Germline CDR1 and CDR2: SGHNT and YENEEA. This CDR3 contains 16 residues. V was shortened by 1 base and J by 4 bases, with 16 bases between the two germline ends. CDR3 region: CASSLGSASVGETQYF. CDR3 sequence (DNA): TGTGCCAGCAGCTTAGGATCGGCTAGCGTTGGAGAGACCCAGTACTTC.

The chain employs TRBV5-1 and TRBJ1-1; 8 bases align to TRBD1. The CDR3 loop spans 17 amino acids. CDR1 is SGHRS, CDR2 YFSETQ, per germline. Trimming removed 5 bases from V and 0 bases from J; junction bases left unmatched: 12. This CDR3 reads CASRDGTGFPMNTEAFF. CDR3 coding DNA: TGCGCCAGCAGGGACGGGACAGGATTTCCAATGAACACTGAAGCTTTCTTT.

This clone was observed once. The chain has TRBV7-2 and TRBJ1-2, with a weak D call TRBD1 (6 bases). The CDR3 has 15 amino acids. Deletions cut 5 bases from V and 5 bases from J, with 18 bases between. CDR1 and CDR2 from the germline V gene are SGHTA and FQGNSA. The DNA for the CDR3 is TGTGCCAGCAGCATAAACCGGGACACACTATATGGCTACACCTTC. This gives the protein CASSINRDTLYGYTF.

This chain connects TRBV4-1 to TRBJ1-4; D unclear. The CDR3 has 17 amino acids. The V end lost 0 bases, the J end lost 0 bases, and 11 bases lay between the germline ends. Germline CDR1 and CDR2: MGHRA and YSYEKL. DNA for the CDR3: TGCGCCAGCAGCCAAGATTCCGCGGCTGCAACTAATGAAAAACTGTTTTTT. Translating it yields CASSQDSAAATNEKLFF.

J is TRBJ2-5 and V is TRBV7-9; 11 bases are a match to TRBD2. J gave up 0 bases and V 5 bases, and 5 bases lay outside the gene matches. The CDR3 spans 16 residues. Looked up from germline, CDR1 is SEHNR and CDR2 is FQNEAQ (reference sequence). This CDR3 is CASSTSSGGYQETQYF. CDR3 coding DNA: TGTGCCAGCAGCACCTCTAGCGGGGGGTACCAAGAGACCCAGTACTTC.

This rearrangement joins TRBV7-9 to TRBJ1-2, with TRBD1 matching 7 bases. V lost 4 bases to trimming and J lost 6 bases; unmatched junction nucleotides: 5. Germline loops: CDR1 SEHNR, CDR2 FQNEAQ (reference sequence). CDR3 length equals 13 residues. In nucleotides, the CDR3 is TGTGCCAGCAGCTCCCAGGGGGAAAATGGCTACACCTTC. As protein: CASSSQGENGYTF.

The chain joins TRBV11-2 to TRBJ2-7; no definite D call. The CDR3 is 12 residues long. Looked up from germline, CDR1 is SGHAT and CDR2 is FQNNGV. Trimming removed 5 bases at V and 3 bases at J, with 8 bases between. CDR3 sequence (DNA): TGTGCCAGCAGCAACCACAACTACGAGCAGTACTTC. The encoded protein is CASSNHNYEQYF. The entire variable domain, with the rest obtained from reference TRBV11-2 and TRBJ2-7, is as follows: EAGVAQSPRYKIIEKRQSVAFWCNPISGHATLYWYQQILGQGPKLLIQFQNNGVVDDSQLPKDRFSAERLKGVDSTLKIQPAKLEDSAVYLCASSNHNYEQYFGPGTRLTVT.

J is TRBJ1-1 and V is TRBV28, with D unresolved. The V end lost 6 bases, the J end lost 11 bases, and 16 bases lay between the germline ends. CDR1 is MDHEN and CDR2 is SYDVKM in the germline V gene. The CDR3 has 12 amino acids. The CDR3 loop reads CASSPSKRSAFF. CDR3 DNA: TGTGCCAGCAGCCCCAGCAAGAGGAGCGCTTTCTTT.

This clone was counted once. J is TRBJ1-6 and V is TRBV30; 10 nucleotides agree with TRBD1. The CDR3 length is 14 residues. In germline, CDR1 is GTSNPN, CDR2 SVGIG (reference sequence). The ends lost 5 bases at V and 8 bases at J; junction bases unmatched: 6. The CDR3 loop reads CAWGKGQGYSPLHF. The CDR3 DNA follows: TGTGCCTGGGGAAAGGGACAGGGGTATTCACCCCTCCACTTT.

A note on this clone: At one boundary the junction diverges from the germline segment, which might be a read error. Other DNA sequences from this sample encode an identical CDR3 as well. The rearrangement uses TRBV6-6 and TRBJ1-6, with D tentatively TRBD1 (5 bases). The CDR3 extends over 16 amino acids. Germline V gene sequence: CDR1 MNHNY, CDR2 SVGAGI (reference sequence). The CDR3 DNA is TGTGCCAGCAGCTACTCGATGAGGCAGGGATCCTCACCCCTCCACTTT. Translation gives CASSYSMRQGSSPLHF.

CDR3 in DNA: TGTGCCAGCAGCCTCTGGACAGGGGGCTCCGGGGAGCTGTTTTTT. As protein: CASSLWTGGSGELFF. The gene calls are TRBV4-2 and TRBJ2-2; the match to TRBD1 covers 11 bases. With V trimmed by 4 bases and J by 6 bases, 4 bases remained unmatched. Germline CDR1 is LGHNA and CDR2 is YNFKEQ. The CDR3 runs 15 residues.

The gene calls are TRBV28 and TRBJ2-5, with D tentatively TRBD2 (6 bases). V was pared by 3 bases and J by 1 base, with 9 bases between. The germline V gene has CDR1 MDHEN and CDR2 SYDVKM. The CDR3 has 14 amino acids. The CDR3 region is CASSFPGVQETQYF. CDR3 bases: TGTGCCAGCAGTTTCCCGGGGGTCCAAGAGACCCAGTACTTC. The entire variable domain, with the rest obtained from reference TRBV28 and TRBJ2-5, is as follows: DVKVTQSSRYLVKRTGEKVFLECVQDMDHENMFWYRQDPGLGLRLIYFSYDVKMKEKGDIPEGYSVSREKKERFSLILESASTNQTSMYLCASSFPGVQETQYFGPGTRLLVL.

The chain is built from TRBV9 and TRBJ2-3; TRBD2 matches 10 bases. Losses at the gene ends were 0 bases for V and 2 bases for J; bases not matched to a gene: 6. This CDR3 has 17 residues. CDR1 is SGDLS, CDR2 YYNGEE, per germline. The CDR3 coding sequence is TGTGCCAGCAGCGTAGATGGAACTAGCGGGGCCACAGATACGCAGTATTTT. Residues: CASSVDGTSGATDTQYF.

This clone was observed once. The chain couples TRBV19 to TRBJ2-1; D is perhaps TRBD2 (6 bases). The CDR3 is 15 amino acids. The germline CDR1 and CDR2 sequences are LNHDA and SQIVND (reference sequence). V was shortened by 6 bases and J by 5 bases, with 17 bases between the two germline ends. CDR3 in amino acids: CASREPGGNHNEQFF. Here the CDR3 DNA reads TGTGCCAGTAGGGAACCCGGAGGGAACCACAATGAGCAGTTCTTC.

The sample holds a few counts of this clone. The gene calls are TRBV9 and TRBJ1-4; a possible D gene is TRBD1 (6 bases). CDR1 and CDR2 from the germline V gene are SGDLS and YYNGEE. Deletions cut 3 bases from V and 4 bases from J, with 16 bases between. The CDR3 extends over 16 amino acids. The chain's CDR3 is CASSAGQPLSNEKLFF. The CDR3 coding sequence is TGTGCCAGCAGCGCCGGACAGCCTCTTAGTAATGAAAAACTGTTTTTT.

This rearrangement joins TRBV5-6 to TRBJ2-5; 11 bases are shared with TRBD1. The germline CDR1 and CDR2 sequences are SGHDT and YYEEEE. V shed 3 bases, J shed 5 bases, and the junction held 6 bases outside the gene matches. This CDR3 has 15 residues. The CDR3: CASSYGTGGPETQYF. The CDR3, as DNA: TGTGCCAGCAGCTACGGGACAGGGGGTCCCGAGACCCAGTACTTC.

V usage is TRBV12-5 and J usage is TRBJ1-1; 8 bases map to TRBD1. The CDR3 spans 13 residues. After removal of 2 bases from V and 4 bases from J, the junction contained 0 bases not matched to a gene. CDR1 is LGHNT, CDR2 FRNRAP, per germline. The CDR3 region is CASGLTGGTEAFF. CDR3 DNA sequence: TGTGCTAGTGGTTTGACAGGGGGCACTGAAGCTTTCTTT.

V usage is TRBV7-9 and J usage is TRBJ2-2, with D maybe TRBD1 (5 bases). V lost 8 bases and J 4 bases, leaving 11 bases between the germline ends. The CDR3 is made up of 13 amino acids. Germline V gene sequence: CDR1 SEHNR, CDR2 FQNEAQ (reference sequence). Here the CDR3 DNA reads TGTGCCAGCGGCAGGGCTAGCACCGGGGAGCTGTTTTTT. Amino acid sequence: CASGRASTGELFF.

This clone has a handful of counts. This chain's CDR3 is CASSSGTEKYEQYF. The CDR3, as DNA: TGCGCCAGCAGCTCCGGGACAGAGAAATACGAGCAGTACTTC. The chain is built from TRBV5-1 and TRBJ2-7, with TRBD1 matching 7 bases. V was pared by 3 bases and J by 4 bases, with 7 bases of the junction left unmatched. This CDR3 has 14 residues. Germline CDR1 reads SGHRS; CDR2 reads YFSETQ.

DNA of the CDR3: TGTGCCAGCAGCCCCCTTGGCCGTAGCACAGATACGCAGTATTTT. It yields the protein CASSPLGRSTDTQYF. The rearrangement uses TRBV7-3 and TRBJ2-3; D remains unclear. This CDR3 region has 15 residues. Germline CDR1 reads SGHTA; CDR2 reads FQGTGA. V dropped 5 bases and J dropped 0 bases, with 12 bases sitting between them. The entire variable domain, with the rest obtained from reference TRBV7-3 and TRBJ2-3, is as follows: GAGVSQTPSNKVTEKGKYVELRCDPISGHTALYWYRQSLGQGPEFLIYFQGTGAADDSGLPNDRFFAVRPEGSVSTLKIQRTERGDSAVYLCASSPLGRSTDTQYFGPGTRLTVL.

The rearrangement joins TRBV30 to TRBJ1-1; a weak D match, TRBD1 (5 bases). Germline V lookup: CDR1 GTSNPN, CDR2 SVGIG (reference sequence). V gave up 4 bases and J gave up 4 bases, with 13 bases separating them. This CDR3 comprises 13 residues. Here the CDR3 reads CAWTLGGVTEAFF. The CDR3 nucleotides read TGTGCCTGGACCCTGGGGGGGGTCACTGAAGCTTTCTTT. The full variable domain, with the rest looked up from reference TRBV30 and TRBJ1-1, is SQTIHQWPATLVQPVGSPLSLECTVEGTSNPNLYWYRQAAGRGLQLLFYSVGIGQISSEVPQNLSASRPQDRQFILSSKKLLLSDSGFYLCAWTLGGVTEAFFGQGTRLTVV.

As for this clone: One end of the junction is discordant with germline, which a read error may explain. The chain uses TRBV7-9 and TRBJ2-7; D is ambiguous. Germline loops: CDR1 SEHNR, CDR2 FQNEAQ (reference sequence). The CDR3 consists of 12 residues. The CDR3 sequence is CASSLPTRTALF. The CDR3 DNA reads as TGTGCCAGCAGCCTCCCAACACGCACAGCTCTCTTC.

The sample holds a few counts of this clone. The chain links TRBV18 to TRBJ1-6; D remains ambiguous. The CDR3 is made up of 15 amino acids. Trimming took 0 bases from V and 10 from J, leaving 13 bases between them. Germline CDR1 and CDR2: KGHSH and LQKENI. The CDR3 DNA follows: TGTGCCAGCTCACCACCGCTAGCCTTGGGATCACCCCTCCACTTT. This codes for CASSPPLALGSPLHF.

The chain employs TRBV7-3 and TRBJ2-2, with D tentatively TRBD2 (5 bases). Germline V gene lookup returns CDR1 SGHTA and CDR2 FQGTGA. The V and J ends lost 5 bases and 8 bases respectively, with 9 bases between them. The CDR3 is 12 amino acids. CDR3 loop: CASSPRRGELFF. The CDR3 nucleotides read TGTGCCAGCAGCCCCAGGAGGGGGGAGCTGTTTTTT.

This clone came up a few times. The V gene is TRBV5-4, the J gene TRBJ1-3, with TRBD1 matching over 10 bases. V was pared by 4 bases and J by 3 bases, with 4 bases of the junction left unmatched. Per germline, CDR1 SGHNT and CDR2 YYREEE (reference sequence). The CDR3 has 15 amino acids. The DNA for the CDR3 is TGTGCCAGCAGCCACGGGACAGGGGTTGGAAACACCATATATTTT. This encodes CASSHGTGVGNTIYF.

The gene calls are TRBV12-5 and TRBJ1-5, with TRBD1 matching over 7 bases. The length of the CDR3 is 13 residues. V lost 6 bases and J lost 5; bases outside the gene matches: 4. Germline CDR1 is LGHNT and CDR2 is FRNRAP. The CDR3 reads CASGPTGDQPQHF. DNA for the CDR3: TGTGCTAGTGGGCCCACAGGGGATCAGCCCCAGCATTTT.

The V and J genes are TRBV4-2 and TRBJ1-2, with TRBD1 matching over 7 bases. Per germline, CDR1 LGHNA and CDR2 YNFKEQ. The CDR3 spans 12 residues. V lost 10 bases to trimming and J lost 4 bases; unmatched junction nucleotides: 6. CDR3 amino acids: CATKGQRYGYTF. In DNA, the CDR3 is TGTGCCACAAAGGGACAGCGCTATGGCTACACCTTC.

This rearrangement joins TRBV7-8 to TRBJ1-4; a possible D gene is TRBD1 (5 bases). V lost 7 bases and J lost 4, with 16 bases in between. The CDR3 length is 15 residues. Germline V gives CDR1 SGHVS, CDR2 FQNEAQ. For the CDR3, the DNA is TGTGCCAGCACCCCCGGGGGAGGGATTAATGAAAAACTGTTTTTT. Amino acid sequence: CASTPGGGINEKLFF.

The chain recombines TRBV2 with TRBJ2-3, with D possibly being TRBD1 (6 bases). CDR3 length: 14 amino acids. CDR1 SNHLY and CDR2 FYNNEI come from the germline V gene. Deletions cut 7 bases from V and 4 bases from J, with 15 bases between. The CDR3 nucleotides read TGTGCCAGCACTTCGAAGGGGGTCTCAGATACGCAGTATTTT. Protein sequence: CASTSKGVSDTQYF.

The rearrangement uses TRBV19 and TRBJ2-3, with 7 bases that match TRBD2. In germline, CDR1 is LNHDA, CDR2 SQIVND (reference sequence). Unmatched junction bases numbered 8, after V lost 7 bases and J lost 4 bases. This CDR3 spans 14 amino acids. The CDR3 sequence: CASTEAGIADTQYF. In DNA, the CDR3 is TGTGCCAGTACGGAAGCGGGGATAGCAGATACGCAGTATTTT.